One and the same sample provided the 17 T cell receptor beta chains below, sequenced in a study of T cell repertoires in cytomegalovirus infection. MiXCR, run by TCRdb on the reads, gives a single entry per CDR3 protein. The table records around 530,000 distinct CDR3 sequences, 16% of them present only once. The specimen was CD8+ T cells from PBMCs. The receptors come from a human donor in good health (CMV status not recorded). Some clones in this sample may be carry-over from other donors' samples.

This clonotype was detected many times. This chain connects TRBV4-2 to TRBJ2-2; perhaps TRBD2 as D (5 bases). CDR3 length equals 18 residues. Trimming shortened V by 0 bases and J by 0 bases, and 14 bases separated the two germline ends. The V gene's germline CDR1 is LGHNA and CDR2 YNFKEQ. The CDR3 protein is CASSQDSRRYANTGELFF. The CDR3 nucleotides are TGTGCCAGCAGCCAAGATTCGAGGAGGTACGCGAACACCGGGGAGCTGTTTTTT.

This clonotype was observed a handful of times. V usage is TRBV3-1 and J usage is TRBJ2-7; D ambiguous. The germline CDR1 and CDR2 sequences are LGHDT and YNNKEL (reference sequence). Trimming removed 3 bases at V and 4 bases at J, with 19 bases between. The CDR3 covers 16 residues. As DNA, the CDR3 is TGTGCCAGCAGCCATGCCGGTCCCCGCAAGGGTTACGAGCAGTACTTC. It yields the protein CASSHAGPRKGYEQYF.

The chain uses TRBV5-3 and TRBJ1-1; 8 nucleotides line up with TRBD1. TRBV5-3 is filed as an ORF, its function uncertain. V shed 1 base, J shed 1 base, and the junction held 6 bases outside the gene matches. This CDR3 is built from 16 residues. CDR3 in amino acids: CARSLTRDRTNTEAFF. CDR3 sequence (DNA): TGTGCCAGAAGCTTGACTAGGGACAGGACGAACACTGAAGCTTTCTTT.

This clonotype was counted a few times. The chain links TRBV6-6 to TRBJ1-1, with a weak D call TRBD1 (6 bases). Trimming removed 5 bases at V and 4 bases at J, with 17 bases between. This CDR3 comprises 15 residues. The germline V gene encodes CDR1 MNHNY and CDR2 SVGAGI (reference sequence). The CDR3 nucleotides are TGTGCCAGCAGTCCTGGGAGCTTGACAGGCACTGAAGCTTTCTTT. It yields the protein CASSPGSLTGTEAFF.

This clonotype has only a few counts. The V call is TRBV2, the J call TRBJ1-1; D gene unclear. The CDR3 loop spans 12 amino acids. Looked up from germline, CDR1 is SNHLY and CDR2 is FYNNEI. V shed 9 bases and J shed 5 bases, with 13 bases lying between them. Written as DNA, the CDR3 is TGTGCCAGGGCGGGCCGGGGAACTGAAGCTTTCTTT. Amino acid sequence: CARAGRGTEAFF.

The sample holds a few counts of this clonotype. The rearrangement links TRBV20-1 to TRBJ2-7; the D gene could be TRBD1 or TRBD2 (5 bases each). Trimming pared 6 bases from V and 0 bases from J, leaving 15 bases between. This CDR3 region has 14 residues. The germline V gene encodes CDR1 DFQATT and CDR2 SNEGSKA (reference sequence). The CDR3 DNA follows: TGCAGTGCCGAGGGGCTAGGCAACTCCTACGAGCAGTACTTC. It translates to CSAEGLGNSYEQYF.

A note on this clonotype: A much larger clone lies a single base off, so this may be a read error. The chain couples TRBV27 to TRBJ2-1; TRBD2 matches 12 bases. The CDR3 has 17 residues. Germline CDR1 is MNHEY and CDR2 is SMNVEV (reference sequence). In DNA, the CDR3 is TGTGCCAGCAGTCCTCTTCTAGCGGGAGGGCCATGGAATGAGCAGATCTTC. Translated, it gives CASSPLLAGGPWNEQIF.

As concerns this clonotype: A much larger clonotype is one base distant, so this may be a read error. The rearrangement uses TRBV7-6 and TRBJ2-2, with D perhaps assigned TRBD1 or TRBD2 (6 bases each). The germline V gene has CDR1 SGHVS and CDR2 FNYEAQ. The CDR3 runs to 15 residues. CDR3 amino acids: CASSFMTGATGGLFF. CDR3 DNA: TGTGCCAGCAGCTTTATGACAGGAGCGACCGGGGGGCTGTTTTTT.

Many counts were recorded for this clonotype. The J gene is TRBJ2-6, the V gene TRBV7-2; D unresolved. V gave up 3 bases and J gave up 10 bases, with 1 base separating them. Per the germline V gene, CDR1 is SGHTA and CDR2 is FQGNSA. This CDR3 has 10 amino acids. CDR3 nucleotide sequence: TGTGCCAGCAGCTTTAACGTCCTGACTTTC. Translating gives CASSFNVLTF.

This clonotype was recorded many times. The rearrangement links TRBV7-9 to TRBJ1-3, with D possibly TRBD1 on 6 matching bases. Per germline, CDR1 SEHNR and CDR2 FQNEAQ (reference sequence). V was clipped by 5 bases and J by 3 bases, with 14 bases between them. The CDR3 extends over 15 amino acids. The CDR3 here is CASSRWGQNGNTIYF. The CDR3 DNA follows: TGTGCCAGCAGCAGATGGGGGCAAAATGGAAACACCATATATTTT.

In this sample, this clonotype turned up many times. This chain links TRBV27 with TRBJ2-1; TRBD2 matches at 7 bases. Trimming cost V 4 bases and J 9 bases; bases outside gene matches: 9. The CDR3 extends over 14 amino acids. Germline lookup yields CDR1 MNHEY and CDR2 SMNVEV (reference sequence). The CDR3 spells CASSYDGRFSEQFF. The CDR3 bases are TGTGCCAGCAGTTATGACGGGAGGTTTAGTGAGCAGTTCTTC.

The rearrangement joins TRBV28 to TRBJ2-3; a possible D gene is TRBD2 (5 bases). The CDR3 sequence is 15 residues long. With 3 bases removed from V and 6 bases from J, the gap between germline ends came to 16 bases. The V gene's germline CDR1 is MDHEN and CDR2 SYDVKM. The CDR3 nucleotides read TGTGCCAGCAGTTTGCGCCAGGCGGGCGCCGATACGCAGTATTTT. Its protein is CASSLRQAGADTQYF.

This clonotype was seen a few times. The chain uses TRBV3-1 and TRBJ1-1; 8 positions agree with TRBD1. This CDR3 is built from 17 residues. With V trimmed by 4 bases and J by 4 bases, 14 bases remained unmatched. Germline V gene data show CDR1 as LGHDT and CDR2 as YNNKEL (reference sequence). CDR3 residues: CASSLRTGPRLGTEAFF. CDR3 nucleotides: TGTGCCAGCAGCCTACGGACAGGGCCCCGTTTGGGCACTGAAGCTTTCTTT.

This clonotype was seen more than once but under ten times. CDR3: CASSFWTSGRADMSIQYF. For the CDR3, the DNA is TGTGCCAGCAGCTTTTGGACTAGCGGGAGGGCCGATATGAGCATTCAGTACTTC. The chain joins TRBV11-2 to TRBJ2-4; 15 bases align to TRBD2. CDR3 length: 18 amino acids. With 3 bases clipped from V and 9 bases from J, the junction kept 12 bases outside the gene matches. Germline V gene lookup returns CDR1 SGHAT and CDR2 FQNNGV.

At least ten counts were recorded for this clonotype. CDR3: CASSYGTSGRNEQFF. CDR3 DNA sequence: TGTGCCAGCAGTTATGGGACTAGCGGGAGAAATGAGCAGTTCTTC. The chain uses TRBV5-4 and TRBJ2-1; TRBD2 aligns across 14 bases. In germline, CDR1 is SGHNT, CDR2 YYREEE (reference sequence). This CDR3 contains 15 residues. Trimming removed 5 bases from V and 7 bases from J; junction bases left unmatched: 5.

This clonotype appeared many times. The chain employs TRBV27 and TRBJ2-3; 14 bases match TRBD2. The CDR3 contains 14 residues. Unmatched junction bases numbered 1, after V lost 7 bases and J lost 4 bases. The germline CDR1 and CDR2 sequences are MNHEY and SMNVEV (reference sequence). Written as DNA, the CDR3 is TGTGCCAGCACGGGACTAGCGGGAGCAGATACGCAGTATTTT. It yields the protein CASTGLAGADTQYF.

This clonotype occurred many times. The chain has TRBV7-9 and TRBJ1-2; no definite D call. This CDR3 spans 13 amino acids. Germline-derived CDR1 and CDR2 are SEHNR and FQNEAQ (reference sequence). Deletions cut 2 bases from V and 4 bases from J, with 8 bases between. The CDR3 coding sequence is TGTGCCAGCAGCTTACCGCGGGTCTATGGCTACACCTTC. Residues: CASSLPRVYGYTF.